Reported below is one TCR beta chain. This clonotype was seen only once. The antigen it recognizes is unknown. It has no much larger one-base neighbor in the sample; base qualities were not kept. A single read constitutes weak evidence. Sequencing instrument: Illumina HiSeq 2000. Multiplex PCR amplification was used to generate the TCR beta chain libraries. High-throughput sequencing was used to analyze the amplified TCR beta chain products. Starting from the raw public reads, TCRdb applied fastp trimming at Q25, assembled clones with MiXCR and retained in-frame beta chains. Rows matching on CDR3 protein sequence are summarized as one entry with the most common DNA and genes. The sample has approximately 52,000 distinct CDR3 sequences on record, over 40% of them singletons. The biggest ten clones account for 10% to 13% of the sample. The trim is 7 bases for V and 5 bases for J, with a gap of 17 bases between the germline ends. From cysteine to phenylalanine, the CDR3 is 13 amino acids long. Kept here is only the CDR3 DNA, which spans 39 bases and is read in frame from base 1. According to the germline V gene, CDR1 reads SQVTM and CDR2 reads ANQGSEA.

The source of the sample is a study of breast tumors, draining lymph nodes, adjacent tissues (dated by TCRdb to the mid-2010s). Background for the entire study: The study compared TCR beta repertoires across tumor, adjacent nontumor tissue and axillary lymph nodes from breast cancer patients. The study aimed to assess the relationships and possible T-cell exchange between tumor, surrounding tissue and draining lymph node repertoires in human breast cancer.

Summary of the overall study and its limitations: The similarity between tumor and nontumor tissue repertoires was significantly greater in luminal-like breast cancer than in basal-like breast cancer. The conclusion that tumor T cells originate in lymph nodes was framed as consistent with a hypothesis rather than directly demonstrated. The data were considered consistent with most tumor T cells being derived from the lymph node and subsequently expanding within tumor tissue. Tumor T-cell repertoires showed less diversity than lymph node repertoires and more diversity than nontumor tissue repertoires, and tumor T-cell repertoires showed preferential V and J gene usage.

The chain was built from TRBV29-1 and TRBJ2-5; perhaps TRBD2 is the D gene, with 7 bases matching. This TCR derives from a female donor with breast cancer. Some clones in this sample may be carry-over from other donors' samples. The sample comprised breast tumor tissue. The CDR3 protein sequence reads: CSAPGGGAETQYF. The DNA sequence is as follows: TGCAGCGCTCCCGGCGGGGGCGCGGAGACCCAGTACTTC.